These 23 T cell receptor beta chains were all obtained from the same sample, sequenced in a study of blood T cell repertoires in COVID-19 (dated by TCRdb to about 2020). Library preparation used the immunoSEQ multiplex PCR assay. The table comes from immuneACCESS by way of TCRdb, which keeps in-frame sequences with V and J called. Part of the clones is missing from these tables; in studies checked, under half for an unresolved V gene and the rest for unknown reasons. This sample comprises more than 150,000 clones, around 80% of them detected only once. About 15% of the sample comes from the top ten. Sequencing was carried out using peripheral blood. All receptors come from a man younger than 45 with active or convalescent COVID-19.

This chain links TRBV2 with TRBJ2-3; D is perhaps TRBD2 (5 bases). The germline V gene encodes CDR1 SNHLY and CDR2 FYNNEI. The germline V and J ends were trimmed by 6 bases and 2 bases, with 15 bases remaining between them. This CDR3 spans 15 amino acids. The CDR3 nucleotides are TGTGCCAGCAGCGAACGCGAGGGATACACAGATACGCAGTATTTT. Translated: CASSEREGYTDTQYF.

The gene calls are TRBV11-2 and TRBJ2-7, with 11 bases identical to TRBD1. The CDR3 runs to 14 residues. V shed 11 bases, J shed 0 bases, and the junction held 6 bases outside the gene matches. Germline lookup yields CDR1 SGHAT and CDR2 FQNNGV. CDR3 bases: TGTGCCGGGGGGGACAGGGGGTCCTCCTACGAGCAGTACTTC. Translated: CAGGDRGSSYEQYF. The variable domain in full, with the rest retrieved from reference TRBV11-2 and TRBJ2-7, is EAGVAQSPRYKIIEKRQSVAFWCNPISGHATLYWYQQILGQGPKLLIQFQNNGVVDDSQLPKDRFSAERLKGVDSTLKIQPAKLEDSAVYLCAGGDRGSSYEQYFGPGTRLTVT.

The V and J genes are TRBV19 and TRBJ2-7, with D maybe TRBD2 (6 bases). V lost 1 base to trimming and J lost 5 bases, with 9 bases between them. The CDR3 spans 13 residues. Germline loops: CDR1 LNHDA, CDR2 SQIVND (reference sequence). CDR3 amino acids: CASSIGPSDEQYF. In DNA form, the CDR3 reads TGTGCCAGTAGTATAGGTCCTAGCGACGAGCAGTACTTC.

The chain combines TRBV2 with TRBJ1-2; D remains ambiguous. Germline V gene data show CDR1 as SNHLY and CDR2 as FYNNEI. The CDR3 covers 13 residues. Between the trimmed V and J ends, which lost 2 bases and 5 bases, there was a span of 9 bases. The CDR3, as DNA: TGTGCCAGCAGTGAATTTGGAGGGTATGGCTACACCTTC. Amino acid sequence: CASSEFGGYGYTF.

CDR3 protein: CASTNGTGKDYGYTF. CDR3 nucleotide sequence: TGTGCCAGCACTAACGGGACAGGGAAGGACTATGGCTACACCTTC. The chain carries TRBV2 and TRBJ1-2, with 9 positions matching TRBD1. Germline assignment: CDR1 SNHLY and CDR2 FYNNEI. The CDR3 extends over 15 amino acids. V lost 7 bases, J lost 3 bases, and 9 bases stayed unmatched.

The chain has TRBV7-3 and TRBJ2-7; D remains ambiguous. This CDR3 contains 13 residues. Trimming left V 2 bases short and J 6 bases short, with 11 bases between. Germline CDR1 and CDR2: SGHTA and FQGTGA. CDR3 protein: CASSLLRHPEQYV. The DNA of the CDR3 is TGTGCCAGCAGCTTACTTCGACACCCCGAGCAGTACGTC.

The chain is built from TRBV28 and TRBJ1-1, with TRBD1 identical over 7 bases. Germline V CDR1 and CDR2: MDHEN, SYDVKM. The CDR3 is made up of 14 amino acids. Losses at the gene ends were 5 bases for V and 2 bases for J; bases not matched to a gene: 5. CDR3: CASSLRGPNTEAFF. In nucleotides, the CDR3 is TGTGCCAGCAGTCTGAGGGGGCCCAACACTGAAGCTTTCTTT. The full variable domain, rest sourced from reference TRBV28 and TRBJ1-1, is DVKVTQSSRYLVKRTGEKVFLECVQDMDHENMFWYRQDPGLGLRLIYFSYDVKMKEKGDIPEGYSVSREKKERFSLILESASTNQTSMYLCASSLRGPNTEAFFGQGTRLTVV.

The chain combines TRBV19 with TRBJ1-2, with D uncertain. Germline V CDR1 and CDR2: LNHDA, SQIVND (reference sequence). This CDR3 has 11 amino acids. Trimming took 4 bases from V and 8 from J, leaving 8 bases between them. CDR3 region: CASSKNRGYTF. The CDR3 region has the DNA TGTGCCAGTAGTAAAAACCGGGGCTACACCTTC.

This clone was picked up a small number of times. The chain has TRBV4-1 and TRBJ1-6; TRBD1 agrees at 8 bases. Per the germline V gene, CDR1 is MGHRA and CDR2 is YSYEKL. The CDR3 spans 15 residues. Losses at the gene ends were 0 bases for V and 9 bases for J; bases not matched to a gene: 4. DNA for the CDR3: TGCGCCAGCAGCCAAGATGCAGGGGGCCTTTCACCCCTCCACTTT. Its translation: CASSQDAGGLSPLHF.

V gene TRBV5-5 combines with J gene TRBJ2-2; 12 bases fit TRBD1. J gave up 5 bases and V 3 bases, and 8 bases lay outside the gene matches. This CDR3 has 17 residues. Germline V gene sequence: CDR1 SGHKS, CDR2 YYEKEE (reference sequence). The CDR3 region is CASSSVPGQGATGELFF. The CDR3 nucleotides are TGTGCCAGCAGCTCCGTCCCGGGACAGGGGGCGACCGGGGAGCTGTTTTTT.

The gene calls are TRBV24-1 and TRBJ2-1; 11 nucleotides align to TRBD2. This CDR3 is built from 17 residues. J was trimmed by 7 bases and V by 3 bases; bases with no gene match: 10. CDR1 and CDR2 (germline): KGHDR, SFDVKD. CDR3 in DNA: TGTGCCACCAGTGATCTTTCTCTAGCGGGAGGCCGGAATGAGCAGTTCTTC. This translates into CATSDLSLAGGRNEQFF.

The chain carries TRBV18 and TRBJ1-1, with 10 bases matching TRBD1. Germline CDR1 and CDR2: KGHSH and LQKENI. The CDR3 extends over 17 amino acids. V lost 6 bases, J lost 7 bases, and 17 bases stayed unmatched. CDR3 protein: CASSPAGLDRGTSEAFF. In nucleotides, the CDR3 is TGTGCCAGCTCCCCCGCCGGGTTGGACAGGGGGACAAGTGAAGCTTTCTTT.

The chain couples TRBV24-1 to TRBJ1-1; D perhaps matches TRBD1 (5 bases). The V gene's germline CDR1 is KGHDR and CDR2 SFDVKD. There are 15 residues in the CDR3. V dropped 10 bases and J dropped 3 bases, with 20 bases sitting between them. Written as DNA, the CDR3 is TGTGCCACGGCAGACACAGGCGCGGGGGACACTGAAGCTTTCTTT. Amino acid sequence: CATADTGAGDTEAFF.

This clone was observed once. For the CDR3, the DNA is TGTGCCAGCAGCGTAGAGGCACTAGCGGGAGAGACCCAGTACTTC. This sequence encodes CASSVEALAGETQYF. This rearrangement joins TRBV9 to TRBJ2-5, with TRBD2 matching over 9 bases. J was trimmed by 4 bases and V by 0 bases; bases with no gene match: 4. This CDR3 has 15 residues. In germline, CDR1 is SGDLS, CDR2 YYNGEE.

V usage is TRBV28 and J usage is TRBJ2-2; 10 positions agree with TRBD1. J lost 7 bases, V lost 6 bases, and 8 bases had no gene match. The CDR3 loop spans 15 amino acids. Germline CDR1 reads MDHEN; CDR2 reads SYDVKM. The CDR3 here is CASSRQGAPGGELFF. The DNA for the CDR3 is TGTGCCAGCAGCCGACAGGGGGCCCCCGGCGGGGAGCTGTTTTTT. Using reference TRBV28 and TRBJ2-2 for the parts outside the CDR3, the full variable domain is DVKVTQSSRYLVKRTGEKVFLECVQDMDHENMFWYRQDPGLGLRLIYFSYDVKMKEKGDIPEGYSVSREKKERFSLILESASTNQTSMYLCASSRQGAPGGELFFGEGSRLTVL.

V usage is TRBV7-8 and J usage is TRBJ1-2; 8 nucleotides agree with TRBD1. The CDR3 consists of 17 residues. V was pared by 4 bases and J by 3 bases, with 13 bases of the junction left unmatched. Germline values: CDR1 SGHVS, CDR2 FQNEAQ. The CDR3 nucleotides are TGTGCCAGCAGCTCCCTATATCTGGACAGGGAAGACTATGGCTACACCTTC. Its translation: CASSSLYLDREDYGYTF.

The chain couples TRBV28 to TRBJ1-4; TRBD1 agrees at 7 bases. After removal of 5 bases from V and 5 bases from J, the junction contained 14 bases not matched to a gene. The CDR3 extends over 17 amino acids. Per the germline V gene, CDR1 is MDHEN and CDR2 is SYDVKM. CDR3 nucleotide sequence: TGTGCCAGCAGTGGAACAGGGGTCTGGAGGCTAAATGAAAAACTGTTTTTT. This codes for CASSGTGVWRLNEKLFF.

The chain uses TRBV10-1 and TRBJ2-1; TRBD1 is a possible D gene (6 bases). The CDR3 has 15 amino acids. Germline values: CDR1 WNHNN, CDR2 SYGVQD (reference sequence). The V end lost 8 bases, the J end lost 2 bases, and 16 bases lay between the germline ends. The CDR3 sequence is CASASQGMTYNEQFF. The CDR3 nucleotides read TGCGCCAGCGCCTCACAGGGTATGACCTACAATGAGCAGTTCTTC.

This clone has a single count. The chain links TRBV19 to TRBJ1-6; 7 nucleotides agree with TRBD1. Germline V gene sequence: CDR1 LNHDA, CDR2 SQIVND (reference sequence). V lost 6 bases and J lost 10; bases outside the gene matches: 6. The CDR3 totals 13 residues. CDR3 in DNA: TGTGCCAGTAGGACAGGGAGTGGGTCACCCCTCCACTTT. This translates into CASRTGSGSPLHF.

The CDR3 region is CASSQDGYSDYGYTF. The DNA for the CDR3 is TGCGCCAGCAGCCAAGACGGGTATAGCGACTATGGCTACACCTTC. The chain couples TRBV4-3 to TRBJ1-2; D gene unclear. Between the trimmed V and J ends, which lost 0 bases and 3 bases, there was a span of 11 bases. Per germline, CDR1 LGHNA and CDR2 YSLEER. The CDR3 contains 15 residues.

The CDR3: CASSLATANYGYTF. CDR3 nucleotides: TGTGCCAGCAGCTTGGCCACAGCAAACTATGGCTACACCTTC. The rearrangement joins TRBV5-5 to TRBJ1-2; D ambiguous. CDR1 SGHKS and CDR2 YYEKEE come from the germline V gene (reference sequence). CDR3 size: 14 residues. Trimming cost V 0 bases and J 2 bases, with 8 bases left between them. The whole variable domain, filled in from reference TRBV5-5 and TRBJ1-2, reads DAGVTQSPTHLIKTRGQQVTLRCSPISGHKSVSWYQQVLGQGPQFIFQYYEKEERGRGNFPDRFSARQFPNYSSELNVNALLLGDSALYLCASSLATANYGYTFGSGTRLTVV.

The V call is TRBV6-5, the J call TRBJ1-1; TRBD1 is a possible D gene (5 bases). The V gene's germline CDR1 is MNHEY and CDR2 SVGAGI. The CDR3 loop spans 12 amino acids. V was shortened by 7 bases and J by 10 bases, with 16 bases between the two germline ends. CDR3 DNA sequence: TGTGCCAGCACCAACCGGGGGACGAGAGCTTTCTTT. Protein sequence: CASTNRGTRAFF.

This chain uses TRBV29-1 with TRBJ2-3; 8 nucleotides match TRBD2. Unmatched junction bases numbered 6, after V lost 2 bases and J lost 5 bases. CDR3 length: 14 amino acids. Germline CDR1 is SQVTM and CDR2 is ANQGSEA. The CDR3 loop reads CSVEPAGGVDTQYF. For the CDR3, the DNA is TGCAGCGTTGAACCCGCGGGGGGCGTAGATACGCAGTATTTT.